A selection of T cell receptor beta chains follows, all from one sample in a study of human T cells and chemical hapten exposure. A single record per CDR3 protein comes from TCRdb applying MiXCR to the RACE reads. The table shows some 330,000 distinct CDR3 sequences, with 5% to 6.5% occurring only once. The material sequenced was whole blood, taken in connection with sensitization to the hapten diphenylcyclopropenone (DPC). These TCRs come from a woman aged 18 to 35 with alopecia areata. Some clones in this sample may be carry-over from other donors' samples. CDR3s include the opening cysteine and the closing phenylalanine or tryptophan. A D gene is named only where the DNA matches it firmly. Clone size is shown for a subset of rows, as once, few, many or a class of expanded clone.

d_call: NA; clone_size: NA; v_call: TRBV11-2; j_call: TRBJ1-3; cdr3_aa: CASSPQWQANTIYF; cdr3_nt: TGTGCCAGCAGCCCACAGTGGCAGGCAAACACCATATATTTT
d_call: NA; clone_size: many; v_call: TRBV11-2; j_call: TRBJ2-3; cdr3_aa: CASSILTDTQYF; cdr3_nt: TGTGCCAGCAGCATCCTCACAGATACGCAGTATTTT
d_call: NA; clone_size: few; v_call: TRBV6-6; j_call: TRBJ2-3; cdr3_aa: CASSYNSATSTDTQYF; cdr3_nt: TGTGCCAGCAGTTATAACTCGGCAACTAGCACAGATACGCAGTATTTT
d_call: NA; clone_size: once; v_call: TRBV5-1; j_call: TRBJ1-6; cdr3_aa: CASSSGERVSPLHF; cdr3_nt: TGCGCCAGCAGCAGCGGGGAGAGAGTTTCACCCCTCCACTTT
d_call: NA; clone_size: many; v_call: TRBV4-3; j_call: TRBJ2-7; cdr3_aa: CASSQELGLLGEQYF; cdr3_nt: TGCGCCAGCAGCCAAGAACTCGGGCTCCTCGGCGAGCAGTACTTC
d_call: NA; clone_size: NA; v_call: TRBV5-1; j_call: TRBJ1-4; cdr3_aa: CASSLGGSTNEKLFF; cdr3_nt: TGCGCCAGCAGCTTGGGGGGTTCAACTAATGAAAAACTGTTTTTT
d_call: NA; clone_size: many; v_call: TRBV6-5; j_call: TRBJ1-1; cdr3_aa: CASSYFPRQHRGNIHTEAFF; cdr3_nt: TGTGCCAGCAGTTATTTTCCCCGCCAGCACCGGGGAAATATCCACACTGAAGCTTTCTTT
d_call: TRBD2; clone_size: many; v_call: TRBV29-1; j_call: TRBJ2-3; cdr3_aa: CSVPTSPGLAGQNTQCF; cdr3_nt: TGCAGCGTTCCAACTTCACCGGGACTAGCGGGACAAAATACGCAGTGTTTT
d_call: TRBD1; clone_size: few; v_call: TRBV27; j_call: TRBJ2-5; cdr3_aa: CASSLGGQGSQETQYF; cdr3_nt: TGTGCCAGCAGTTTAGGGGGACAGGGGTCCCAAGAGACCCAGTACTTC
d_call: TRBD1; clone_size: many; v_call: TRBV29-1; j_call: TRBJ2-1; cdr3_aa: CSVDFGQAYNEQFF; cdr3_nt: TGCAGCGTTGATTTCGGACAGGCCTACAATGAGCAGTTCTTC
d_call: TRBD1; clone_size: few; v_call: TRBV3-1; j_call: TRBJ2-1; cdr3_aa: CASSQGDSSYNEQFF; cdr3_nt: TGTGCCAGCAGCCAAGGGGACAGCTCCTACAATGAGCAGTTCTTC
d_call: NA; clone_size: few; v_call: TRBV5-1; j_call: TRBJ2-7; cdr3_aa: CASSFGRVLSEQYF; cdr3_nt: TGCGCCAGCAGCTTCGGCAGGGTCTTGTCCGAGCAGTACTTC
d_call: NA; clone_size: NA; v_call: TRBV6-5; j_call: TRBJ1-4; cdr3_aa: CASSRRQVYEKLFF; cdr3_nt: TGTGCCAGCAGTCGCAGACAGGTGTATGAAAAACTGTTTTTT
d_call: NA; clone_size: few; v_call: TRBV7-9; j_call: TRBJ1-2; cdr3_aa: CASSPVNYGYTF; cdr3_nt: TGTGCCAGCAGCCCCGTTAACTATGGCTACACCTTC
d_call: TRBD1; clone_size: many; v_call: TRBV2; j_call: TRBJ1-1; cdr3_aa: CASILRTGKEAFF; cdr3_nt: TGTGCCAGCATATTGAGGACAGGGAAGGAGGCTTTCTTT
d_call: NA; clone_size: NA; v_call: TRBV12-3/TRBV12-4; j_call: TRBJ2-5; cdr3_aa: CASSRQGLTQYF; cdr3_nt: TGTGCCAGCAGTCGCCAGGGCTTGACCCAGTACTTC
d_call: NA; clone_size: NA; v_call: TRBV12-3/TRBV12-4; j_call: TRBJ2-7; cdr3_aa: CASSFGLSDEQYF; cdr3_nt: TGTGCCAGCAGTTTCGGCCTCAGTGACGAGCAGTACTTC
d_call: TRBD1; clone_size: NA; v_call: TRBV20-1; j_call: TRBJ1-2; cdr3_aa: CSAGTGGNYGYTF; cdr3_nt: TGCAGTGCAGGGACAGGGGGGAACTATGGCTACACCTTC
d_call: NA; clone_size: few; v_call: TRBV4-2; j_call: TRBJ2-3; cdr3_aa: CASSQDQGGADTQYF; cdr3_nt: TGTGCCAGCAGCCAAGATCAGGGGGGGGCAGATACGCAGTATTTT
d_call: NA; clone_size: many; v_call: TRBV7-9; j_call: TRBJ1-1; cdr3_aa: CASRDSSAYREAFF; cdr3_nt: TGTGCCAGCAGGGACTCCTCTGCTTACCGTGAAGCTTTCTTT
d_call: NA; clone_size: many; v_call: TRBV7-2; j_call: TRBJ2-5; cdr3_aa: CASSSRSTEETQYF; cdr3_nt: TGTGCCAGCAGCTCGCGTTCAACGGAAGAGACCCAGTACTTC
d_call: NA; clone_size: few; v_call: TRBV19; j_call: TRBJ1-5; cdr3_aa: CASKILWGELSNQPQHF; cdr3_nt: TGTGCCAGTAAAATCTTATGGGGAGAGTTAAGCAATCAGCCCCAGCATTTT
d_call: TRBD1; clone_size: NA; v_call: TRBV20-1; j_call: TRBJ1-1; cdr3_aa: CSALGGQGASRGTEAFF; cdr3_nt: TGCAGTGCTCTTGGGGGGCAGGGGGCCTCCCGAGGGACTGAAGCTTTCTTT
d_call: NA; clone_size: few; v_call: TRBV6-2/TRBV6-3; j_call: TRBJ2-3; cdr3_aa: CASSYTVSTSTDTQYF; cdr3_nt: TGTGCCAGCAGTTACACGGTCTCGACTAGCACAGATACGCAGTATTTT
d_call: TRBD2; clone_size: many; v_call: TRBV6-5; j_call: TRBJ2-2; cdr3_aa: CASSYLSGGRPGELFF; cdr3_nt: TGTGCCAGCAGTTACCTTAGCGGGGGGCGGCCCGGGGAGCTGTTTTTT
d_call: NA; clone_size: many; v_call: TRBV7-8; j_call: TRBJ2-1; cdr3_aa: CASSLMGSGSYNEQFF; cdr3_nt: TGTGCCAGCAGCTTGATGGGTAGCGGCTCCTACAATGAGCAGTTCTTC
d_call: NA; clone_size: many; v_call: TRBV7-2; j_call: TRBJ2-1; cdr3_aa: CASSPWGAGANEQFF; cdr3_nt: TGTGCCAGCTCCCCGTGGGGGGCTGGTGCCAATGAGCAGTTCTTC
d_call: NA; clone_size: few; v_call: TRBV7-3; j_call: TRBJ1-6; cdr3_aa: CASSLQGGDSPLHF; cdr3_nt: TGTGCCAGCAGCTTACAGGGCGGAGATTCACCCCTCCACTTT
d_call: TRBD2; clone_size: few; v_call: TRBV7-2; j_call: TRBJ2-4; cdr3_aa: CASSWRGARAKNIQYF; cdr3_nt: TGTGCCAGCAGCTGGCGGGGGGCGCGGGCCAAAAACATTCAGTACTTC
d_call: TRBD2; clone_size: NA; v_call: TRBV3-1; j_call: TRBJ2-1; cdr3_aa: CASSQETRTSGGDEQFF; cdr3_nt: TGTGCCAGCAGCCAAGAGACTCGGACTAGCGGGGGCGATGAGCAGTTCTTC
d_call: NA; clone_size: few; v_call: TRBV6-5; j_call: TRBJ1-1; cdr3_aa: CASSRNRVRAFF; cdr3_nt: TGTGCCAGCAGCCGAAACAGGGTTCGGGCTTTCTTT